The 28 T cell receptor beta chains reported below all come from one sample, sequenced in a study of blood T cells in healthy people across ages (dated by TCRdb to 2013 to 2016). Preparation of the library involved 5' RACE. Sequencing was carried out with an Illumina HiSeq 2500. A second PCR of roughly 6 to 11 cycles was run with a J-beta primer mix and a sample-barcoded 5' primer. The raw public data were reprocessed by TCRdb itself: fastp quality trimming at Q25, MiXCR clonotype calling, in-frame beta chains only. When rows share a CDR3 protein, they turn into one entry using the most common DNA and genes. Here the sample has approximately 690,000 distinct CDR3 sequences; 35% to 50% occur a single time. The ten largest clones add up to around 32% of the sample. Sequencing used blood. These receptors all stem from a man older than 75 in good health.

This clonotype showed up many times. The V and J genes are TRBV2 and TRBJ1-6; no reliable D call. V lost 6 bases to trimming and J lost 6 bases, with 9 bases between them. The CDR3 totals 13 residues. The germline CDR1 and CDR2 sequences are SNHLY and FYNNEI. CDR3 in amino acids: CASSGTPNSPLHF. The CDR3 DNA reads TGTGCCAGCAGCGGAACACCTAATTCACCCCTCCACTTT.

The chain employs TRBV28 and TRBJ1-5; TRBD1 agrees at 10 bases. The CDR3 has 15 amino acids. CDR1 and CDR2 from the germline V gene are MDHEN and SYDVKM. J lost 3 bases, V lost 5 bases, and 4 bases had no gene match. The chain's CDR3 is CASSMTGGYNQPQHF. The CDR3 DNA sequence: TGTGCCAGCAGTATGACAGGGGGCTACAATCAGCCCCAGCATTTT. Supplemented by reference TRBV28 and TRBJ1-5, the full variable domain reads DVKVTQSSRYLVKRTGEKVFLECVQDMDHENMFWYRQDPGLGLRLIYFSYDVKMKEKGDIPEGYSVSREKKERFSLILESASTNQTSMYLCASSMTGGYNQPQHFGDGTRLSIL.

The CDR3 protein is CASSQDLGQGGVSNQPQHF. The CDR3 nucleotides are TGCGCCAGCAGCCAAGATCTGGGACAGGGAGGAGTAAGCAATCAGCCCCAGCATTTT. The chain joins TRBV4-3 to TRBJ1-5, with 9 nucleotides matching TRBD1. CDR3 length: 19 residues. Per the germline V gene, CDR1 is LGHNA and CDR2 is YSLEER. V was pared by 0 bases and J by 1 base, with 10 bases of the junction left unmatched.

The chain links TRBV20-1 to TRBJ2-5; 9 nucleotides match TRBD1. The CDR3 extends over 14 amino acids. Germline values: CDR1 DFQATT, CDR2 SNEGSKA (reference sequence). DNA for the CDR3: TGCAGCCCCTCAACAGGGGGCGTAAAAGAGACCCAGTACTTC. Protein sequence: CSPSTGGVKETQYF.

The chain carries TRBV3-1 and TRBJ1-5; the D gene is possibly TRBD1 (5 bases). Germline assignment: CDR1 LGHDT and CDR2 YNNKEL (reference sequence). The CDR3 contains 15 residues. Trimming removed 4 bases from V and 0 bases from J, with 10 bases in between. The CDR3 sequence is CASSPKQGSNQPQHF. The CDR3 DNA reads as TGTGCCAGCAGCCCCAAGCAGGGTAGCAATCAGCCCCAGCATTTT.

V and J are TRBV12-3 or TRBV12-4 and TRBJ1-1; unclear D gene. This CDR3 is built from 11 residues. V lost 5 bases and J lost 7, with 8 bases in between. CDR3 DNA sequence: TGTGCCAGCAGTCAGCGATTTGAAGCTTTCTTT. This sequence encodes CASSQRFEAFF.

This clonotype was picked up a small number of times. The CDR3 DNA reads as TGCGCCAGCGGAAATAACTATGGCTACACCTTC. Protein product: CASGNNYGYTF. The gene calls are TRBV4-3 and TRBJ1-2; unclear D gene. This CDR3 region has 11 residues. Germline-derived CDR1 and CDR2 are LGHNA and YSLEER. The V end was cut by 8 bases, the J end by 1 base, with 5 bases between.

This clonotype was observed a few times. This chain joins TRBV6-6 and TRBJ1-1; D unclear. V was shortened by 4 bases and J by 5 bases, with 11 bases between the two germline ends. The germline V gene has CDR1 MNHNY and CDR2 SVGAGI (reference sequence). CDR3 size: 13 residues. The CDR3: CASSSMEKTEAFF. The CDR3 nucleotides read TGTGCCAGCAGTTCGATGGAGAAGACTGAAGCTTTCTTT.

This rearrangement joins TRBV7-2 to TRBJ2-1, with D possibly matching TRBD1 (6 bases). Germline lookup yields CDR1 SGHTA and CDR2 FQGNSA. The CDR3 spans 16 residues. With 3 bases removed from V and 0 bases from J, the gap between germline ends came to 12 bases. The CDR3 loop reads CASSFGQRNSYNEQFF. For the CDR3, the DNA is TGTGCCAGCAGCTTTGGACAGCGTAACTCCTACAATGAGCAGTTCTTC.

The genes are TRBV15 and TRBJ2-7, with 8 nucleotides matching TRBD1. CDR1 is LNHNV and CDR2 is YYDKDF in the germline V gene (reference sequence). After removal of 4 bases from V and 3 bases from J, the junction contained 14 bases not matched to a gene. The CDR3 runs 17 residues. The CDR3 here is CATSTPPTGGADYEQYF. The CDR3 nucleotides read TGTGCCACCAGCACCCCGCCCACAGGGGGTGCCGACTACGAGCAGTACTTC. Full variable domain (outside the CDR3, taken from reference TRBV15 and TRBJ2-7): DAMVIQNPRYQVTQFGKPVTLSCSQTLNHNVMYWYQQKSSQAPKLLFHYYDKDFNNEADTPDNFQSRRPNTSFCFLDIRSPGLGDTAMYLCATSTPPTGGADYEQYFGPGTRLTVT.

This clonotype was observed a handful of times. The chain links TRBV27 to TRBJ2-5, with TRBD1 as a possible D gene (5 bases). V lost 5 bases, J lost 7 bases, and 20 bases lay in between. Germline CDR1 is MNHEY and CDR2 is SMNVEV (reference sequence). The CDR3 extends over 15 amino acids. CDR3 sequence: CASSTLTEASGTQYF. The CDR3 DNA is TGTGCCAGCAGTACTCTGACAGAGGCCTCCGGGACCCAGTACTTC.

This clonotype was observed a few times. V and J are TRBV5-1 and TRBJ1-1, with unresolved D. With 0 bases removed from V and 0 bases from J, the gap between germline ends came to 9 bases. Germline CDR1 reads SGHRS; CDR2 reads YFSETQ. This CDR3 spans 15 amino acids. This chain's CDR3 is CASSLAGSMNTEAFF. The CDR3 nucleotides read TGCGCCAGCAGCTTGGCCGGGTCCATGAACACTGAAGCTTTCTTT.

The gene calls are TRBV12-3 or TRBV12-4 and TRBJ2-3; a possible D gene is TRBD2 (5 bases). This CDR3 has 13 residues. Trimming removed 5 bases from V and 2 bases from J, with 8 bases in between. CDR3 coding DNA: TGTGCCAGCAGTCAAGACTACACAGATACGCAGTATTTT. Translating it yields CASSQDYTDTQYF.

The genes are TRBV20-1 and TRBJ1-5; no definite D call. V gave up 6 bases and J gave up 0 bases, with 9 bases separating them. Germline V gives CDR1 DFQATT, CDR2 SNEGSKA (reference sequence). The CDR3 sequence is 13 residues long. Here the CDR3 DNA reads TGCAGTGCAGCAGAGGGTAGCAATCAGCCCCAGCATTTT. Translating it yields CSAAEGSNQPQHF.

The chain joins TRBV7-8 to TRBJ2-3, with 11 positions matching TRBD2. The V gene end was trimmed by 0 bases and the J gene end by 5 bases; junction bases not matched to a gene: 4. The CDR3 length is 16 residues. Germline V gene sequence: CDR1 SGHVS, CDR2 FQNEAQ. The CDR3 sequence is CASSLALAGAIDTQYF. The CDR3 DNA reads TGTGCCAGCAGCTTAGCACTAGCGGGAGCGATAGATACGCAGTATTTT.

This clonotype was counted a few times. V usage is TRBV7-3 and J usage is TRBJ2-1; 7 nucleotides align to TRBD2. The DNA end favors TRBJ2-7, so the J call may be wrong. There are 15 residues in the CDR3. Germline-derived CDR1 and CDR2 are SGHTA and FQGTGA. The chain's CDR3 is CASSQGLHSYNEQYF. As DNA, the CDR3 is TGTGCCAGCAGCCAGGGACTACACTCCTACAATGAGCAGTACTTC.

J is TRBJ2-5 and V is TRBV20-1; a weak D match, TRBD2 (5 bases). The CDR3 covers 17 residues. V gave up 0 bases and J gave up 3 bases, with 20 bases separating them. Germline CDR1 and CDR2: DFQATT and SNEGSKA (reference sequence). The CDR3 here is CSARDQLGLAPKETQYF. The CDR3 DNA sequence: TGCAGTGCTAGAGATCAACTAGGTCTAGCCCCAAAAGAGACCCAGTACTTC.

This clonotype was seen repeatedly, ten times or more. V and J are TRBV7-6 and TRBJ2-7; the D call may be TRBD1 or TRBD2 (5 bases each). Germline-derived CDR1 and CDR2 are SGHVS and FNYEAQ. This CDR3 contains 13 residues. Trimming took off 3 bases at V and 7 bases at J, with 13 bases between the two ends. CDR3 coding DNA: TGTGCCAGCAGCTTGCTCGGGGCAGGGGAGCAGTACTTC. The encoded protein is CASSLLGAGEQYF.

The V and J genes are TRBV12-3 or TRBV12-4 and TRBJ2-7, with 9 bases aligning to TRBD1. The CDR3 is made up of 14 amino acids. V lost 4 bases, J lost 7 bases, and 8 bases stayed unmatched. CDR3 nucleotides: TGTGCCAGCAGTTCAGTCGGGACAGGGCAAGAGCAGTACTTC. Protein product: CASSSVGTGQEQYF.

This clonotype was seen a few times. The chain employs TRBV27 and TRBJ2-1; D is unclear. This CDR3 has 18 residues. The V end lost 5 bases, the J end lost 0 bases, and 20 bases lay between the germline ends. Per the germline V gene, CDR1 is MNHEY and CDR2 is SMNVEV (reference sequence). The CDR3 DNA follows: TGTGCCAGCAGTCCCTATGGTCGTGGGCTAAGCTCCTACAATGAGCAGTTCTTC. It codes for CASSPYGRGLSSYNEQFF.

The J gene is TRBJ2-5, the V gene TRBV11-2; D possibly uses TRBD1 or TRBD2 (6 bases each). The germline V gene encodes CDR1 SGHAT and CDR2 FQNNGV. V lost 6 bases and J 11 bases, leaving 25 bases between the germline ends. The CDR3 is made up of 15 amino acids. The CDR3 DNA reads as TGTGCCAGCAGTTCGAGGGGGGACGGTTACAATGAGCAGTACTTC. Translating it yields CASSSRGDGYNEQYF.

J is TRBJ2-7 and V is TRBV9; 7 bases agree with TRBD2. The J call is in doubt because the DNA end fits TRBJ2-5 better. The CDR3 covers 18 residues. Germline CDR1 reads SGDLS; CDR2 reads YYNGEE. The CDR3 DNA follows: TGTGCCAGCAGCTCCCGGGGGAGCGGGGAACCCTATAGGGAGACCCAGTACTTC. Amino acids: CASSSRGSGEPYRETQYF.

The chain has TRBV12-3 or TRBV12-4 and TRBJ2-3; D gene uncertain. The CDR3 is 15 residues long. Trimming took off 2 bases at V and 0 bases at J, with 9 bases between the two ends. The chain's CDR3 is CASSLWRSSTDTQYF. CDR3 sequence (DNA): TGTGCCAGCAGTTTATGGAGATCTAGCACAGATACGCAGTATTTT.

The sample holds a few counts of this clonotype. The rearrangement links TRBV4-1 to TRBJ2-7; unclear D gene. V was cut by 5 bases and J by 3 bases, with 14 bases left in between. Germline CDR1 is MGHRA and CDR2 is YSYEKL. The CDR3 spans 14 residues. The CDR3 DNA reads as TGCGCCAGCAGCGCAGGCCAGAACTACTACGAGCAGTACTTC. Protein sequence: CASSAGQNYYEQYF.

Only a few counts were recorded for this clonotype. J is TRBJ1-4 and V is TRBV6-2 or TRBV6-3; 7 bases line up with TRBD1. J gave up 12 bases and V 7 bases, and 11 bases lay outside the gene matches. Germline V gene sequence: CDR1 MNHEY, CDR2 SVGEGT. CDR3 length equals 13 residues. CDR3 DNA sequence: TGTGCCAGCACCCCAGATCGGGACAGACAACTGTTTTTT. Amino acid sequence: CASTPDRDRQLFF.

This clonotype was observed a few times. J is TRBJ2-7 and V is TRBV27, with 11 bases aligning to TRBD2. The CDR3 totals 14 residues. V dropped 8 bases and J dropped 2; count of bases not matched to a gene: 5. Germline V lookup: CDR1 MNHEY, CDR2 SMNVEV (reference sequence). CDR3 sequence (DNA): TGTGCCAGCGCACTAGCGGGAGACACCTACGAGCAGTACTTC. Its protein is CASALAGDTYEQYF.

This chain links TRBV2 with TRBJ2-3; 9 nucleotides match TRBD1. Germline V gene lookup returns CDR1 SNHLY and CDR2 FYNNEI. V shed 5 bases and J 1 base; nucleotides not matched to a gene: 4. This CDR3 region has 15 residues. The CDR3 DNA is TGTGCCAGCAGTAAACAGGGGGCTGGCACAGATACGCAGTATTTT. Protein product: CASSKQGAGTDTQYF.

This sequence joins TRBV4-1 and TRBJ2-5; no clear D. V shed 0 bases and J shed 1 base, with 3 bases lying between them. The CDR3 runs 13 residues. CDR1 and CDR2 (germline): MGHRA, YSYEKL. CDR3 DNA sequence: TGCGCCAGCAGCCAAGATTTCCAAGAGACCCAGTACTTC. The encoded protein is CASSQDFQETQYF.